These T cell receptor beta chains were read from a single sample in a study of low-dose radiotherapy and immunotherapy resistance in tumors. TCRdb reanalysed the reads using MiXCR and keeps one entry per CDR3 protein. The sample lists about 60,000 distinct CDR3 sequences, 23% occurring once. This material consisted of PBMCs, taken after low-dose radiotherapy plus immunotherapy. All receptors come from a male donor with prostate cancer. Both conserved end residues are part of each CDR3. D genes are given only for firm matches. The size entry is marked missing in some rows and otherwise reads once, few, many or a size class.

D gene | J gene | clone size | V gene | CDR3 length | CDR3 DNA | CDR3 protein
- | TRBJ1-1 | - | TRBV2 | 13 | TGTGCCAGCAGGGCCTTGTTCAACACTGAAGCTTTCTTT | CASRALFNTEAFF
TRBD2 | TRBJ2-3 | many | TRBV7-2 | 17 | TGTGCCAGCAGCTTAGCCCCTAGCGGGGGGACCACAGATACGCAGTATTTT | CASSLAPSGGTTDTQYF
- | TRBJ2-2 | many | TRBV5-1 | 14 | TGCGCCAGCAGCGAAGAGGGTAACACCGGGGAGCTGTTTTTT | CASSEEGNTGELFF
- | TRBJ2-1 | - | TRBV12-1 | 21 | - | CASSFAAGTSGGGDSYNEQFF
- | TRBJ2-1 | many | TRBV7-3 | 13 | TGTGCCAGCAGCTTACGGGAGTACAATGAGCAGTTCTTC | CASSLREYNEQFF
- | TRBJ1-2 | - | TRBV4-1 | 16 | TGCGCCAGCAGCCAAGTCTCAGGGTCGGGAAACTATGGCTACACCTTC | CASSQVSGSGNYGYTF
TRBD2 | TRBJ2-1 | - | TRBV27 | 15 | TGTGCCAGCAGCTCGGCTAGCGGTCGCTACAATGAGCAGTTCTTC | CASSSASGRYNEQFF
- | TRBJ1-2 | - | TRBV7-8 | 15 | TGTGCCAGCAGCTTAGTCGTCCAGGACAACTATGGCTATACCTTC | CASSLVVQDNYGYTF
- | TRBJ2-5 | many | TRBV4-2 | 15 | TGTGCCAGCAGCCCGACCTCGGGGGCCCAAGAGACCCAGTACTTC | CASSPTSGAQETQYF
TRBD2 | TRBJ2-3 | many | TRBV20-1 | 16 | TGCAGTGCTAGCTTCGGAGCGGGGGCCCGCACAGATACGCAGTATTTT | CSASFGAGARTDTQYF
- | TRBJ2-5 | - | TRBV28 | 14 | TGTGCCAGCAGTTCAGGAGGTAGCAAAGAGACCCAGTACTTC | CASSSGGSKETQYF
- | TRBJ2-7 | many | TRBV29-1 | 12 | TGCAGCGCTGGAAGGGGGGTCCACGAGCAGTACTTC | CSAGRGVHEQYF
TRBD1 | TRBJ1-1 | many | TRBV18 | 15 | TGTGCCAGCTCACCGGTGGGACAGGGCAACACTGAAGCTTTCTTT | CASSPVGQGNTEAFF
- | TRBJ1-6 | once | TRBV12-1 | 15 | TGTGCCAGCAGCACCTCCAGAGTACAGAATTCACCCCTCCACTTT | CASSTSRVQNSPLHF
- | TRBJ2-1 | - | TRBV5-4 | 15 | TGTGCCAGCAGCTTGTGGAGCTACCTCTCCAATGAGCAGTTCTTC | CASSLWSYLSNEQFF
TRBD2 | TRBJ2-5 | many | TRBV7-2 | 15 | TGTGCCAGCAGCTTAGGGATCGGGGGGGCGGAGACCCAGTACTTC | CASSLGIGGAETQYF
TRBD2 | TRBJ2-1 | many | TRBV12-3/TRBV12-4 | 15 | TGTGCCAGCAGTTTGAGTAGCGGGTCTAACAATGAGCAGTTCTTC | CASSLSSGSNNEQFF
- | TRBJ1-2 | many | TRBV19 | 15 | TGTGCCAGTAGTAAAAACAGCAGAGCTATCAATGGCTACACCTTC | CASSKNSRAINGYTF
- | TRBJ1-1 | few | TRBV10-1 | 13 | TGCGCCAGCAGTGACCTGGGGGGCACTGAAGCTTTCTTT | CASSDLGGTEAFF
- | TRBJ2-1 | many | TRBV12-3/TRBV12-4 | 15 | TGTGCCAGCACCCCTCGGGGGGCCGACTACAATGAGCAGTTCTTC | CASTPRGADYNEQFF
- | TRBJ1-1 | many | TRBV12-3/TRBV12-4 | 14 | TGTGCCAGCAACTACCGTGGACGGATTTTTGAAGCTTTCTTT | CASNYRGRIFEAFF
- | TRBJ1-1 | many | TRBV23-1 | 13 | TGCGCCAGCGACCCCGGGGATATCACTGAAGCTTTCTTT | CASDPGDITEAFF
TRBD2 | TRBJ2-2 | many | TRBV20-1 | 16 | TGCAGTGCTAGACGTGTGGTAGCGGGGGTTACCGGGGAGCTGTTTTTT | CSARRVVAGVTGELFF